Given below is one T cell receptor (beta chain) in context. Antigen specificity is unknown. This sample is part of a study of shared clonotypes between healthy human individuals. Study-level findings and limits: Generation probability values for non-shared clonotypes were lower than those for clonotypes shared by all four donors.

TCRdb's copy holds only in-frame clones and misses some; the assay was immunoSEQ multiplex PCR. The data show millions of clones, with over 85% seen just once and about 1.1% held by the top ten. Germline loops: CDR1 SGDLS, CDR2 YYNGEE. V was trimmed by 0 bases and J by 0 bases, leaving 15 bases between them. The CDR3 runs 17 residues. Terminally differentiated effector memory CD45RA+ cells were left out of the naive CD8 fraction, which was CD45RO-negative and positively selected for CCR7. The sequenced sample consisted of naive CD8+ T cells sorted from blood. The sequence was collected from a man between 18 and 29 years old in good health. The chain uses TRBV9 and TRBJ1-1; weak D call: TRBD1 (5 bases). The CDR3, as DNA: TGTGCCAGCAGCGTAGCCGGGGACCCCGTCATGAACACTGAAGCTTTCTTT. Translation: CASSVAGDPVMNTEAFF.